What follows are 27 T cell receptor beta chains derived from one specimen sequenced in a study of T cell responses to AZD1222 COVID-19 vaccine (dated by TCRdb to the early 2020s). Receptor libraries were prepared by the immunoSEQ multiplex PCR assay. In its TCRdb copy, this immuneACCESS table keeps in-frame sequences only and misses some clones. Where compared with another copy, unresolved V genes explain less than half of these, and the others have no known cause. The sample table lists roughly 140,000 clones, approximately 90% of them with a count of one. The ten most abundant clones make up roughly 6.9% of the sample. In light of the paper, this sample's time point label describes: sample from adult after SARS-CoV-2 infection, after symptom onset. The specimen was peripheral blood, collected after recovery from COVID-19. The receptors originated from an adult who had recovered from COVID-19.

The CDR3 coding sequence is TGTGCCAGCAGTCTTTTACTGTCGAAGGGGGCGTATGCGGGGGAAGAGACCCAGTACTTC. As protein: CASSLLLSKGAYAGEETQYF. V gene TRBV28 combines with J gene TRBJ2-5; D may be TRBD1 or TRBD2 (7 bases each). Germline assignment: CDR1 MDHEN and CDR2 SYDVKM. This CDR3 has 20 residues. V was cut by 5 bases and J by 3 bases, with 31 bases left in between.

This chain's CDR3 is CASSTTGTSIDTQYF. CDR3 nucleotide sequence: TGCGCCAGCAGCACCACCGGGACTAGCATCGATACGCAGTATTTT. The chain combines TRBV5-1 with TRBJ2-3, with 9 bases identical to TRBD2. From germline, CDR1 is SGHRS and CDR2 YFSETQ. This CDR3 has 15 amino acids. V lost 4 bases to trimming and J lost 6 bases; unmatched junction nucleotides: 9.

This sequence joins TRBV7-8 and TRBJ1-1, with D tentatively TRBD1 (6 bases). This CDR3 has 19 residues. Germline V gene sequence: CDR1 SGHVS, CDR2 FQNEAQ. V was shortened by 1 base and J by 1 base, with 22 bases between the two germline ends. DNA of the CDR3: TGTGCCAGCAGCTTAGTTAGTGGTAGTGCTGGGACAAGGAACACTGAAGCTTTCTTT. The encoded protein is CASSLVSGSAGTRNTEAFF.

The V gene is TRBV7-9, the J gene TRBJ2-3; the match to TRBD1 covers 7 bases. The V segment lost 1 base and the J segment 5 bases; nucleotides outside the gene matches: 9. Germline CDR1 and CDR2: SEHNR and FQNEAQ (reference sequence). This CDR3 is built from 16 residues. In DNA, the CDR3 is TGTGCCAGCAGCTTAGTTGGCAGGGGGAGAGTAGATACGCAGTATTTT. Protein product: CASSLVGRGRVDTQYF.

This clone has a single count. This rearrangement joins TRBV5-1 to TRBJ2-5; 9 bases fit TRBD2. The CDR3 has 14 amino acids. V dropped 3 bases and J dropped 5; count of bases not matched to a gene: 5. The germline CDR1 and CDR2 sequences are SGHRS and YFSETQ. In DNA, the CDR3 is TGCGCCAGCAGCTCGACTAGCGGTGTGGAGACCCAGTACTTC. Its protein is CASSSTSGVETQYF.

This chain connects TRBV29-1 to TRBJ2-7, with 9 bases aligning to TRBD1. Germline trimming cut 6 bases from V and 7 bases from J; bases unmatched to any gene: 10. The germline V gene encodes CDR1 SQVTM and CDR2 ANQGSEA. The CDR3 runs 13 residues. The CDR3 DNA sequence: TGCAGCGTAGGGACAGGGTCTGGGGGAGAGCAGTACTTC. Protein product: CSVGTGSGGEQYF.

The V and J genes are TRBV3-1 (or the pseudogene TRBV3-2) and TRBJ1-6, with 7 bases aligning to TRBD1. In germline, CDR1 is LGHDT, CDR2 YNNKEL (reference sequence). Trimming cost V 1 base and J 9 bases; bases outside gene matches: 6. The CDR3 runs to 15 residues. This CDR3 reads CASSQGQGIVSPLHF. CDR3 nucleotide sequence: TGTGCCAGCAGCCAAGGACAGGGAATTGTTTCACCCCTCCACTTT.

The chain links TRBV10-1 to TRBJ1-5, with D unresolved. Trimming left V 0 bases short and J 5 bases short, with 11 bases between. The CDR3 has 15 residues. Germline CDR1 and CDR2: WNHNN and SYGVQD (reference sequence). This chain's CDR3 is CASSESGGIDQPQHF. Here the CDR3 DNA reads TGCGCCAGCAGTGAGTCAGGAGGGATTGATCAGCCCCAGCATTTT.

V is TRBV29-1 and J is TRBJ2-7, with a weak D call TRBD1 (6 bases). Germline V gene data show CDR1 as SQVTM and CDR2 as ANQGSEA. The V gene lost 4 bases and the J gene lost 6 bases, with 16 bases spanning the gap. CDR3 length: 13 amino acids. As DNA, the CDR3 is TGCAGCGTTGGGGTAGGGGGTATTGGCGAGCAGTACTTC. Translation: CSVGVGGIGEQYF.

Comments on this clone: Additional DNA sequences in this sample encode the identical CDR3. The rearrangement joins TRBV24-1 to TRBJ2-1, with a possible D match to TRBD2 (6 bases). The ends were cut back, 5 bases at V and 8 bases at J, with 27 bases in the middle. This CDR3 comprises 18 residues. From germline, CDR1 is KGHDR and CDR2 SFDVKD. The CDR3 DNA follows: TGTGCCACCAGTGCCCCTCGGAGGGGTGAAAATTCTCTCGATGAGCAGTTCTTC. It yields the protein CATSAPRRGENSLDEQFF.

This chain links TRBV7-3 with TRBJ1-1; tentatively, D is TRBD1 (5 bases). Trimming shortened V by 5 bases and J by 3 bases, and 10 bases separated the two germline ends. Germline CDR1 is SGHTA and CDR2 is FQGTGA. The CDR3 length is 13 residues. The CDR3 loop is CASSPGGYTEAFF. The DNA for the CDR3 is TGTGCCAGCAGCCCCGGGGGGTACACTGAAGCTTTCTTT.

This CDR3 is CASSTQGQLNTEAFF. In DNA, the CDR3 is TGTGCCAGCAGCACCCAGGGACAGCTGAACACTGAAGCTTTCTTT. The chain joins TRBV7-2 to TRBJ1-1; TRBD1 aligns across 7 bases. Germline CDR1 and CDR2: SGHTA and FQGNSA. This CDR3 contains 15 residues. With 5 bases clipped from V and 0 bases from J, the junction kept 6 bases outside the gene matches.

This chain links TRBV7-9 with TRBJ2-2; maybe TRBD2 (6 bases). Looked up from germline, CDR1 is SEHNR and CDR2 is FQNEAQ (reference sequence). V dropped 6 bases and J dropped 2 bases, with 13 bases sitting between them. The length of the CDR3 is 15 residues. CDR3 loop: CASRLGGTNTGELFF. CDR3 nucleotides: TGTGCCAGCAGGCTTGGGGGGACTAACACCGGGGAGCTGTTTTTT.

J is TRBJ1-1 and V is TRBV20-1; perhaps TRBD1 as D (6 bases). Germline V gene lookup returns CDR1 DFQATT and CDR2 SNEGSKA (reference sequence). Trimming removed 7 bases at V and 5 bases at J, with 11 bases between. This CDR3 has 11 residues. The CDR3 region has the DNA TGCAGTGTGGACAGTGGGACTGAAGCTTTCTTT. This translates into CSVDSGTEAFF.

The chain carries TRBV10-3 and TRBJ1-6; the D is unclear. Germline-derived CDR1 and CDR2 are ENHRY and SYGVKD. V lost 4 bases to trimming and J lost 5 bases, with 9 bases between them. CDR3 length equals 14 residues. The DNA of the CDR3 is TGTGCCATCAGTGTATCTCCCAATAATTCACCCCTCCACTTT. Residues: CAISVSPNNSPLHF.

The rearrangement joins TRBV27 to TRBJ1-4; 7 bases are a match to TRBD1. The CDR3 is made up of 15 amino acids. Germline V gene lookup returns CDR1 MNHEY and CDR2 SMNVEV (reference sequence). V lost 8 bases and J lost 8; bases outside the gene matches: 14. The DNA of the CDR3 is TGTGCCAGCGGGAGGGCTAGACAGGGTGACGAAAAACTGTTTTTT. Its translation is CASGRARQGDEKLFF.

The V and J genes are TRBV4-1 and TRBJ1-2, with D tentatively TRBD1 (6 bases). Germline assignment: CDR1 MGHRA and CDR2 YSYEKL. V was cut by 3 bases and J by 5 bases, with 22 bases left in between. The CDR3 consists of 17 residues. CDR3 bases: TGCGCCAGCAGCCAGGAGCCAGCGACAGGTGGAAGGTATGGCTACACCTTC. Translation: CASSQEPATGGRYGYTF.

The genes are TRBV10-3 and TRBJ1-1; 7 nucleotides match TRBD1. This CDR3 is 14 amino acids long. CDR1 ENHRY and CDR2 SYGVKD come from the germline V gene. Germline trimming cut 3 bases from V and 4 bases from J; bases unmatched to any gene: 5. DNA of the CDR3: TGTGCCATCAGTGAACAGGGGTTGGTCACTGAAGCTTTCTTT. Protein sequence: CAISEQGLVTEAFF.

The CDR3 nucleotides are TGTGCCAGCAGCCCGAAGACAAGGTACTACGAGCAGTACTTC. It encodes CASSPKTRYYEQYF. The genes are TRBV7-2 and TRBJ2-7; D gene ambiguous. Germline CDR1 reads SGHTA; CDR2 reads FQGNSA. There are 14 residues in the CDR3. Trimming shortened V by 5 bases and J by 3 bases, and 14 bases separated the two germline ends. Full variable domain (missing parts from reference TRBV7-2 and TRBJ2-7): GAGVSQSPSNKVTEKGKDVELRCDPISGHTALYWYRQSLGQGLEFLIYFQGNSAPDKSGLPSDRFSAERTGGSVSTLTIQRTQQEDSAVYLCASSPKTRYYEQYFGPGTRLTVT.

The J gene is TRBJ2-1, the V gene TRBV3-1 (or the pseudogene TRBV3-2); D might be TRBD2 (6 bases). V was shortened by 4 bases and J by 9 bases, with 13 bases between the two germline ends. From germline, CDR1 is LGHDT and CDR2 YNNKEL (reference sequence). This CDR3 is 13 amino acids long. The CDR3 here is CASSPGRTAEQFF. The CDR3 region has the DNA TGTGCCAGCAGCCCGGGGAGGACCGCTGAGCAGTTCTTC.

This clone came up a few times. The chain joins TRBV15 to TRBJ1-5; D is undetermined. The CDR3 totals 15 residues. The V end lost 2 bases, the J end lost 0 bases, and 8 bases lay between the germline ends. From germline, CDR1 is LNHNV and CDR2 YYDKDF (reference sequence). The CDR3 reads CATSRQVDSNQPQHF. The CDR3 DNA sequence: TGTGCCACCAGCAGACAAGTAGATAGCAATCAGCCCCAGCATTTT. The entire variable domain, with the rest obtained from reference TRBV15 and TRBJ1-5, is as follows: DAMVIQNPRYQVTQFGKPVTLSCSQTLNHNVMYWYQQKSSQAPKLLFHYYDKDFNNEADTPDNFQSRRPNTSFCFLDIRSPGLGDTAMYLCATSRQVDSNQPQHFGDGTRLSIL.

This chain joins TRBV7-9 and TRBJ2-7; 8 nucleotides align to TRBD1. Germline V gene lookup returns CDR1 SEHNR and CDR2 FQNEAQ (reference sequence). This CDR3 is 15 amino acids long. Trimming took 5 bases from V and 2 from J; bases not matched to a gene: 8. The DNA for the CDR3 is TGTGCCAGCAGCCCTTCAGGGGGCCCAGCCTACGAGCAGTACTTC. This sequence encodes CASSPSGGPAYEQYF.

J is TRBJ1-2 and V is TRBV7-3, with D perhaps TRBD1 (5 bases). Germline CDR1 SGHTA, CDR2 FQGTGA. The CDR3 runs 15 residues. Trimming left V 5 bases short and J 2 bases short, with 15 bases between. The CDR3 DNA follows: TGTGCCAGCAGCGCCCAAGGGGCGTCAAACTATGGCTACACCTTC. Amino acid sequence: CASSAQGASNYGYTF.

This chain links TRBV10-3 with TRBJ2-7; D not certain. The ends were cut back, 8 bases at V and 0 bases at J, with 17 bases in the middle. CDR1 and CDR2 from the germline V gene are ENHRY and SYGVKD. This CDR3 spans 15 amino acids. The chain's CDR3 is CAIGVPRRDSYEQYF. The CDR3 nucleotides read TGTGCCATCGGAGTCCCCCGACGAGACTCCTACGAGCAGTACTTC.

The chain uses TRBV6-1 and TRBJ1-3; D remains unclear. The germline CDR1 and CDR2 sequences are MNHNS and SASEGT. There are 17 residues in the CDR3. Trimming pared 2 bases from V and 8 bases from J, leaving 22 bases between. The CDR3 bases are TGTGCCAGCAGTGAACAAAGGCGGCTAGGCGCCCGAGACACCATATATTTT. This translates into CASSEQRRLGARDTIYF.

V and J are TRBV10-3 and TRBJ1-2; no definite D call. The CDR3 loop spans 13 amino acids. CDR1 is ENHRY and CDR2 is SYGVKD in the germline V gene. The ends were cut back, 0 bases at V and 8 bases at J, with 10 bases in the middle. The CDR3 region is CAISESGLGGYTF. The CDR3 nucleotides are TGTGCCATCAGTGAGTCGGGCTTAGGGGGCTACACCTTC.

The chain combines TRBV15 with TRBJ2-5, with D perhaps TRBD2 (6 bases). The CDR3 has 14 amino acids. Deletions cut 1 base from V and 4 bases from J, with 10 bases between. In germline, CDR1 is LNHNV, CDR2 YYDKDF (reference sequence). The CDR3 loop reads CATSRGGKGETQYF. The CDR3 nucleotides read TGTGCCACCAGCAGAGGCGGGAAAGGAGAGACCCAGTACTTC.